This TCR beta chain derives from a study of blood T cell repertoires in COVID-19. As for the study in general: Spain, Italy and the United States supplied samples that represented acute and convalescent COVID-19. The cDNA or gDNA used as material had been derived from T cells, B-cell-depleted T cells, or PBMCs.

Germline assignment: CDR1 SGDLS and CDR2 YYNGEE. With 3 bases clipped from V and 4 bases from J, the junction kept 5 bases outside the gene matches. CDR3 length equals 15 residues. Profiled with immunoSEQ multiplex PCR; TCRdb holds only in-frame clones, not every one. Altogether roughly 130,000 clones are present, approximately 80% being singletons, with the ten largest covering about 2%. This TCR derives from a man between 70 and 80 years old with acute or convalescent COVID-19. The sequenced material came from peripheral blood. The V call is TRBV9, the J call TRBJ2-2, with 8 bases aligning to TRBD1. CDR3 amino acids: CASSAQGAGTGELFF. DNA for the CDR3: TGTGCCAGCAGCGCCCAGGGGGCGGGCACCGGGGAGCTGTTTTTT.